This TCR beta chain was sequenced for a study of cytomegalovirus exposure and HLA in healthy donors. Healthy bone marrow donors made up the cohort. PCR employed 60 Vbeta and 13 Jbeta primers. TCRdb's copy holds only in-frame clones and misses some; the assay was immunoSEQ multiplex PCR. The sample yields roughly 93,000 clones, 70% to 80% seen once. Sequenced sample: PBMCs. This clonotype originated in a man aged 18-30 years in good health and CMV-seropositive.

The chain's CDR3 is CATGNSPPRNSYEQYF. CDR3 coding DNA: TGCGCCACCGGGAACTCTCCGCCGAGAAACTCCTACGAGCAGTACTTC. The chain has TRBV10-2 and TRBJ2-7, with a tentative D call TRBD2 (5 bases). The CDR3 spans 16 residues. V was trimmed by 10 bases and J by 0 bases, leaving 22 bases between them. The germline CDR1 and CDR2 sequences are WSHSY and SAAADI.